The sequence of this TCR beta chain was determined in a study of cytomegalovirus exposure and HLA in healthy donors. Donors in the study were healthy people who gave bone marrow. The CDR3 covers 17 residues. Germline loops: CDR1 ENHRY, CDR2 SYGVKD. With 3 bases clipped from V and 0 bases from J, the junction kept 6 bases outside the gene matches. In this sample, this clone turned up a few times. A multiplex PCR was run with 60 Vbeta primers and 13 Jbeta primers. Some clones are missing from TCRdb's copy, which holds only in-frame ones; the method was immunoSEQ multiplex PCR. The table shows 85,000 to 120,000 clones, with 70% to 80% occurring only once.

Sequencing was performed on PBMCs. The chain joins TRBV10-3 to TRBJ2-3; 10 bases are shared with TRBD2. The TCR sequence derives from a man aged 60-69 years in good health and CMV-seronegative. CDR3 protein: CAISDPSGGASTDTQYF. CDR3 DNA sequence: TGTGCCATCAGTGATCCGAGCGGGGGGGCCAGCACAGATACGCAGTATTTT.